The 29 T cell receptor beta chains listed next were all sequenced from one sample in a study of T cells expressing NK-cell markers. TCRdb reanalyzed the 5' RACE reads, giving one entry per CDR3 protein sequence and no DNA. This sample's table reports about 440,000 distinct CDR3 sequences. Sequencing was done on a sample of blood T cells: a sorted CD56 or NKG2C T cell subset, CD4+ or CD8+ T cells, or bulk PBMC T cells (not recorded which). The receptor source for this set is a woman between 18 and 69 years old in good health.

V and J are TRBV24-1 and TRBJ2-1; TCRdb designates TRBD2, a call that cannot be tested without DNA. Germline V gene lookup returns CDR1 KGHDR and CDR2 SFDVKD. The CDR3 consists of 14 residues. The CDR3 reads CATSEARETDEQFF.

V gene TRBV11-2 combines with J gene TRBJ1-6; TCRdb reports TRBD1, a call that lacks DNA to check it against. The CDR3 covers 16 residues. Per the germline V gene, CDR1 is SGHAT and CDR2 is FQNNGV. CDR3 loop: CASSKRTGDYNSPLHF.

The V call is TRBV7-2, the J call TRBJ1-5. Germline V gene sequence: CDR1 SGHTA, CDR2 FQGNSA. The CDR3 is made up of 15 amino acids. The CDR3: CASSLTDGYNQPQHF.

The chain recombines TRBV29-1 with TRBJ1-1. Germline V gene data show CDR1 as SQVTM and CDR2 as ANQGSEA. The CDR3 contains 13 residues. CDR3 protein: CSSTGRMNTEAFF.

The V call is TRBV2, the J call TRBJ2-2; TCRdb gives TRBD1 as the D gene, but with no DNA this cannot be confirmed. Germline CDR1 reads SNHLY; CDR2 reads FYNNEI. The CDR3 spans 13 residues. Here the CDR3 reads CASNWGSPGELFF.

This sequence joins TRBV27 and TRBJ2-1; TCRdb gives TRBD2 as the D gene, but with no DNA this cannot be confirmed. The CDR3 is made up of 16 amino acids. Germline V CDR1 and CDR2: MNHEY, SMNVEV (reference sequence). This CDR3 is CASSLSIGGGYNEQFF.

V and J are TRBV12-3 or TRBV12-4 and TRBJ2-1; TCRdb indicates TRBD2, and absent DNA this call remains unverified. The CDR3 has 15 amino acids. The CDR3: CASSPSGGAYNEQFF.

CDR3 sequence: CASSQEGQSPYEQYF. The rearrangement links TRBV4-3 to TRBJ2-7; TCRdb selects TRBD1, and the lack of DNA leaves this call unchecked. Germline V gene lookup returns CDR1 LGHNA and CDR2 YSLEER. The CDR3 covers 15 residues.

The chain uses TRBV24-1 and TRBJ1-2; TCRdb returns TRBD1, unconfirmable since there is no DNA. The CDR3 length is 17 residues. Per germline, CDR1 KGHDR and CDR2 SFDVKD. The CDR3 here is CATSSATGDQANYGYTF.

The rearrangement uses TRBV2 and TRBJ2-5; TCRdb calls TRBD1, which cannot be checked without DNA. The germline gives CDR1 SNHLY, CDR2 FYNNEI. This CDR3 has 12 amino acids. The CDR3 loop is CASARTEETQYF.

The rearrangement uses TRBV7-2 and TRBJ2-7; absent DNA, TCRdb's TRBD2 call cannot be checked. The CDR3 runs 14 residues. Germline lookup yields CDR1 SGHTA and CDR2 FQGNSA. The CDR3 sequence: CASHRGSGAYEQYF.

The chain joins TRBV7-3 to TRBJ2-2; TCRdb proposes TRBD1, but this gene call is untestable without DNA. CDR1 and CDR2 (germline): SGHTA, FQGTGA. The CDR3 extends over 15 amino acids. The CDR3 here is CASSHGTLNTGELFF.

V is TRBV20-1 and J is TRBJ2-1; there is no DNA to check the TCRdb D call of TRBD2. This CDR3 has 13 residues. The germline V gene has CDR1 DFQATT and CDR2 SNEGSKA (reference sequence). CDR3 amino acids: CSAPEIAGGEQFF.

The V gene is TRBV5-6, the J gene TRBJ2-1; TCRdb reports TRBD2, a call that lacks DNA to check it against. The CDR3 length is 15 residues. The germline V gene has CDR1 SGHDT and CDR2 YYEEEE. CDR3 protein: CASSLGLNSYNEQFF.

CDR3 residues: CASSLLGGVDQPQHF. This rearrangement joins TRBV5-1 to TRBJ1-5; the D call of TRBD1 rests on TCRdb alone, since no DNA is present to check it. This CDR3 is 15 amino acids long. CDR1 and CDR2 (germline): SGHRS, YFSETQ.

The chain employs TRBV10-1 and TRBJ2-3. The germline gives CDR1 WNHNN, CDR2 SYGVQD (reference sequence). The CDR3 sequence is 13 residues long. The CDR3 loop reads CASSEIPTDTQYF.

The genes are TRBV5-1 and TRBJ2-1; TCRdb's D call, TRBD2, is unchecked because there is no DNA. CDR1 SGHRS and CDR2 YFSETQ come from the germline V gene. The CDR3 extends over 13 amino acids. Here the CDR3 reads CASSLGGGGEQFF.

This chain connects TRBV24-1 to TRBJ2-3; absent DNA, TCRdb's TRBD2 call cannot be checked. Germline values: CDR1 KGHDR, CDR2 SFDVKD. CDR3 length: 19 amino acids. The CDR3 reads CATSDSPWGSPGGTDTQYF.

This chain links TRBV29-1 with TRBJ2-1; TCRdb indicates TRBD2, and absent DNA this call remains unverified. The CDR3 length is 15 residues. Germline-derived CDR1 and CDR2 are SQVTM and ANQGSEA. The CDR3 reads CSADLSGSGRNEQFF.

The V gene is TRBV5-1, the J gene TRBJ2-1; TCRdb calls TRBD1, which cannot be checked without DNA. Per the germline V gene, CDR1 is SGHRS and CDR2 is YFSETQ. This CDR3 contains 15 residues. CDR3 protein: CASSLGGGSYNEQFF.

The chain is built from TRBV28 and TRBJ1-5. The V gene's germline CDR1 is MDHEN and CDR2 SYDVKM. The length of the CDR3 is 12 residues. The CDR3 region is CASMRVNQPQHF.

The chain employs TRBV29-1 and TRBJ1-2; lacking DNA, the TRBD1 call made by TCRdb goes unchecked. Germline V gene sequence: CDR1 SQVTM, CDR2 ANQGSEA. The CDR3 has 12 residues. This chain's CDR3 is CSVGTVLHGYTF.

The chain uses TRBV6-2 or TRBV6-3 and TRBJ2-1; lacking DNA, the TRBD1 call made by TCRdb goes unchecked. The CDR3 has 17 amino acids. CDR1 is MNHEY, CDR2 SVGEGT, per germline. CDR3 residues: CASSYSLGVYNANEQFF.

The chain is built from TRBV5-6 and TRBJ2-2. The length of the CDR3 is 16 residues. In germline, CDR1 is SGHDT, CDR2 YYEEEE. The CDR3: CASSLGRGSWTGELFF.

This rearrangement joins TRBV6-2 or TRBV6-3 to TRBJ1-1; no DNA is available, so the TRBD1 call from TCRdb remains unchecked. The CDR3 contains 14 residues. Germline assignment: CDR1 MNHEY and CDR2 SVGEGT. The chain's CDR3 is CASRDRGFNTEAFF.

The V gene is TRBV7-2, the J gene TRBJ1-2; as DNA is missing, the TRBD1 call by TCRdb cannot be tested. The CDR3 spans 14 residues. Germline CDR1 reads SGHTA; CDR2 reads FQGNSA. CDR3 sequence: CASSFRQGLYGYTF.

The J gene is TRBJ1-2, the V gene TRBV24-1. The CDR3 contains 12 residues. Germline loops: CDR1 KGHDR, CDR2 SFDVKD. The CDR3: CATSAENYGYTF.

V and J are TRBV6-5 and TRBJ2-6. CDR1 and CDR2 from the germline V gene are MNHEY and SVGAGI. CDR3 length: 17 residues. The chain's CDR3 is CASSYSLGSSGANVLTF.

The CDR3 here is CASSFERGSSYNEQFF. The chain carries TRBV6-2 or TRBV6-3 and TRBJ2-1. CDR3 length equals 16 residues. Looked up from germline, CDR1 is MNHEY and CDR2 is SVGEGT.